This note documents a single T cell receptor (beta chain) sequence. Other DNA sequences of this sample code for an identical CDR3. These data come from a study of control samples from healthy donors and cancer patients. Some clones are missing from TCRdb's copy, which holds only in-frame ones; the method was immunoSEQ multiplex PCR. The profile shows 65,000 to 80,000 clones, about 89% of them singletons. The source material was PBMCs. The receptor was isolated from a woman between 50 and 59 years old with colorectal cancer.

The CDR3 reads CASKGRTYNEQFF. DNA for the CDR3: TGTGCCAGCAAGGGCAGGACATACAATGAGCAGTTCTTC. This chain connects TRBV2 to TRBJ2-1, with a tentative D call TRBD1 (5 bases). The CDR3 is made up of 13 amino acids. Per the germline V gene, CDR1 is SNHLY and CDR2 is FYNNEI. Between the trimmed V and J ends, which lost 7 bases and 4 bases, there was a span of 11 bases.